The rows below give T cell receptor beta chains drawn from one sample of a study of blood T cell repertoires in COVID-19. TCRdb's table, derived via immunoSEQ multiplex PCR, lists solely in-frame clones and lacks some. The sample carries 350,000 to 400,000 clones, more than 75% recorded once. The sequenced sample was PBMCs or T cells enriched from blood (not recorded which). Receptors originate from a woman aged 30 to 39 with acute COVID-19. CDR3s include the opening cysteine and the closing phenylalanine or tryptophan. A D gene is named only where the DNA matches it firmly. A clone size is listed for some rows: how often the clone was seen (once, few, many), or a class if it is expanded.

v_call,clone_size,d_call,j_call,cdr3_nt,cdr3_aa
TRBV30,-,-,TRBJ1-1,TGTGCCTGGAGTCTAGGAGGGGTCGCTGAAGCTTTCTTT,CAWSLGGVAEAFF
TRBV28,-,-,TRBJ2-3,TGTGCCAGCAGCCCAGGGTTTGGGACAGATACGCAGTATTTT,CASSPGFGTDTQYF
TRBV7-9,-,-,TRBJ2-3,TGTGCCAGCAGCTTACACATCTTGGGGGGGCGAGATACGCAGTATTTT,CASSLHILGGRDTQYF
TRBV4-1,-,-,TRBJ1-6,TGCGCCAGCAGCCAAGATCCGCGGGGGTGGGAGGGAGGCTCACCCCTCCACTTT,CASSQDPRGWEGGSPLHF
TRBV2,-,-,TRBJ1-6,TGTGCCAGCAGTGAAACAGGGTGGAGTTCACCCCTCCACTTT,CASSETGWSSPLHF
TRBV28,-,TRBD1,TRBJ2-2,TGTGCCAGCAGTCCGTCAGGGGGCGGCACCGGGGAGCTGTTTTTT,CASSPSGGGTGELFF
TRBV7-9,-,-,TRBJ1-4,TGTGCCAGCAGCTTAGAGTCCGGGAATGAAAAACTGTTTTTT,CASSLESGNEKLFF
TRBV5-1,-,-,TRBJ1-5,TGCGCCAGCAGCTTGTTAGGGGCCCATAGCAATCAGCCCCAGCATTTT,CASSLLGAHSNQPQHF
TRBV24-1,-,-,TRBJ2-2,TGTGCCACCAGTGATTTGGACAGGCACACCGGGGAGCTGTTTTTT,CATSDLDRHTGELFF
TRBV5-1,-,TRBD1,TRBJ2-1,TGCGCCAGCAGCCCCGAACCGGGACAGGGCGATGAGCAGTTCTTC,CASSPEPGQGDEQFF
TRBV7-2,-,TRBD1,TRBJ1-1,TGTGCCAGCAGCCCCAGAGCAGGGGGGTACGTCACTGAAGCTTTCTTT,CASSPRAGGYVTEAFF
TRBV5-4,-,TRBD1,TRBJ1-1,TGTGCCAGCAGCTTGAGGACAGGGGGCGCGGGGAGCACTGAAGCTTTCTTT,CASSLRTGGAGSTEAFF
TRBV19,-,-,TRBJ1-5,TGTGCCAGTAGTATCCTAGAGGGAGCGGGTCAGCCCCAGCATTTT,CASSILEGAGQPQHF
TRBV24-1,-,-,TRBJ2-3,TGTGCCACCAGTGTAATCGGGACTCTAGGCACAGATACGCAGTATTTT,CATSVIGTLGTDTQYF
TRBV5-4,-,TRBD2,TRBJ2-1,TGTGCCAGCAGCTATTTTAGCGGGGGGGGCAATGAGCAGTTCTTC,CASSYFSGGGNEQFF
TRBV11-2,-,-,TRBJ1-3,TGTGCCAGCAGCCTCGCGGGGGATTCTGGAAACACCATATATTTT,CASSLAGDSGNTIYF
TRBV7-8,-,TRBD2,TRBJ2-3,TGTGCCAGCAGCTTGCGACTAGCGGGACAAGATACGCAGTATTTT,CASSLRLAGQDTQYF
TRBV11-2,-,-,TRBJ2-7,TGTGCCAGCAGCGCGGGGCTCTCCTACGAGCAGTACTTC,CASSAGLSYEQYF
TRBV28,-,-,TRBJ1-1,TGTGCCAGCAGTTCTCCGGGGGGGAACACTGAAGCTTTCTTT,CASSSPGGNTEAFF
TRBV24-1,-,-,TRBJ2-5,TGTGCCACCAGTGATTTAGGGGTTGGAGAGACCCAGTACTTC,CATSDLGVGETQYF
TRBV4-2,-,-,TRBJ1-5,TGTGCCAGCAGCCAAACAGCCGATAATAGCAATCAGCCCCAGCATTTT,CASSQTADNSNQPQHF
TRBV14,-,-,TRBJ2-5,TGTGCCAGCAGCCAAGCCGCGAGCGAGACCCAGTACTTC,CASSQAASETQYF
TRBV28,-,-,TRBJ1-5,TGTGCCAGCAGTCCAGGGGACGGATCGTTGAATCAGCCCCAGCATTTT,CASSPGDGSLNQPQHF
TRBV9,-,TRBD1,TRBJ1-1,TGTGCCAGCAGCGCCCCCAGACAGGGCGCTAACACTGAAGCTTTCTTT,CASSAPRQGANTEAFF
TRBV9,-,-,TRBJ2-7,TGTGCCAGCAGCGTAGGGAGGACGAGCTCCTACGAGCAGTACTTC,CASSVGRTSSYEQYF
TRBV7-8,-,TRBD2,TRBJ2-3,TGTGCCAGCAGCTTAGTTTCGGGGGAGGGGCCAGATACGCAGTATTTT,CASSLVSGEGPDTQYF
TRBV28,-,TRBD1,TRBJ1-5,TGTGCCAGCAGTCTGGACAGGGATAACTATCAGCCCCAGCATTTT,CASSLDRDNYQPQHF
TRBV5-1,-,-,TRBJ2-1,TGCGCCAGCAGCTACAGCATAATATCCTACAATGAGCAGTTCTTC,CASSYSIISYNEQFF
TRBV2,-,TRBD1,TRBJ1-4,TGTGCCAGCAGTCAGGACAGGGGAGGGGAAAAACTGTTTTTT,CASSQDRGGEKLFF
TRBV7-2,-,-,TRBJ2-5,TGTGCCAGCAGCTTGTCTCGGGACAAACAAGAGACCCAGTACTTC,CASSLSRDKQETQYF
TRBV7-2,-,-,TRBJ1-4,TGTGCCAGCAGCTTAGTCAGCGGATATAATGAAAAACTGTTTTTT,CASSLVSGYNEKLFF
TRBV10-3,once,TRBD1,TRBJ2-2,TGTGCCATCAGTGACGACAGGGGTTCAGCCGTGGAGCTGTTTTTT,CAISDDRGSAVELFF
TRBV2,-,TRBD2,TRBJ2-7,TGTGCCAGCAGTTCACTAGCGGGGGGCCTCTACGAGCAGTACTTC,CASSSLAGGLYEQYF
TRBV7-8,-,TRBD2,TRBJ2-3,TGTGCCAGCAGCTTAGCTAGCGGGGGGGCCACAGATACGCAGTATTTT,CASSLASGGATDTQYF
TRBV2,-,-,TRBJ2-7,TGTGCCAGCAGTAAAGGACAATTAGGCTACGAGCAGTACTTC,CASSKGQLGYEQYF
TRBV10-3,-,-,TRBJ1-1,TGTGCCCTTCGATGGGCAGAGAACACTGAAGCTTTCTTT,CALRWAENTEAFF
TRBV5-1,-,TRBD2,TRBJ2-1,TGCGCCAGCAGCTCACTAGCGGGGAATGAGCAGTTCTTC,CASSSLAGNEQFF
TRBV18,-,-,TRBJ2-1,TGTGCCAGCTCACCATCTAGATTTAATGAGCAGTTCTTC,CASSPSRFNEQFF
TRBV5-4,-,TRBD1,TRBJ1-2,TGTGCCAGCAGCTATATTCGGGCGGGACAGGGAAGTGGCTACACCTTC,CASSYIRAGQGSGYTF
TRBV12-5,-,-,TRBJ2-3,TGTGCTAGTGGTACAGGACAGAACACAGATACGCAGTATTTT,CASGTGQNTDTQYF